This TCR beta chain emerged from a study of shared clonotypes between healthy human individuals. In the naive CD8 group, cells lacked CD45RO and were positively selected for CCR7, so terminally differentiated effector memory CD45RA+ cells were left out. The authors split each subset's genomic DNA evenly across several immunoSEQ plates. The table came from immunoSEQ multiplex PCR; TCRdb's copy has only in-frame clones and leaves some out. There are some 1,900,000 clones in the sample; about 95% occur only once, and 1.2% lies in the top ten. This receptor was taken from a man in his late teens or twenties in good health. Sequences were obtained from naive CD8+ T cells sorted from blood.

In DNA form, the CDR3 reads TGCGCCGTAGCACGGGGGCGGCACGACTATCAGCCCCAGCATTTT. The encoded protein is CAVARGRHDYQPQHF. The chain has TRBV5-1 and TRBJ1-5; D may be TRBD1 (6 bases). Germline assignment: CDR1 SGHRS and CDR2 YFSETQ. This CDR3 has 15 residues. V shed 10 bases and J shed 5 bases, with 22 bases lying between them.